A single count supports the clone carrying this T cell receptor beta chain. Before being deemed recovered, Cohort 3 donors had two negative PCRs, clearance, or symptom resolution. The data were taken from a study of blood T cell repertoires in COVID-19. V shed 5 bases and J shed 2 bases, with 17 bases lying between them. Germline loops: CDR1 SGHVS, CDR2 FNYEAQ. The CDR3 has 16 residues. Clones were sequenced by immunoSEQ multiplex PCR, and TCRdb holds only the in-frame ones, with some missing. The profile shows roughly 140,000 clones, around 84% of them singletons. The TCR comes from a man aged 45-65 years who had recovered from COVID-19. The sample taken for sequencing was PBMCs or T cells enriched from blood (not recorded which). The chain combines TRBV7-6 with TRBJ2-3; D is perhaps TRBD1 (5 bases). DNA for the CDR3: TGTGCCAGCAGCCGTAGGCGGCAGGGAACCACAGATACGCAGTATTTT. Translated, it gives CASSRRRQGTTDTQYF.